Listed below are T cell receptor beta chains from one sample, sequenced in a study of shared clonotypes between healthy human individuals. The method was immunoSEQ multiplex PCR; TCRdb's version includes in-frame clones alone and lacks a portion of them. Of about 2,500,000 clones listed, around nine tenths are singletons. The sequenced sample consisted of naive CD4+ T cells sorted from blood. All receptors derive from a young man in good health. The CDR3 runs from the conserved cysteine through the conserved F or W. The D gene is left open where the match is weak. The size entry is marked missing in some rows and otherwise reads once, few, many or a size class.

V gene	D gene	CDR3 length	J gene	clone size	CDR3 protein	CDR3 DNA
TRBV25-1	TRBD1	15	TRBJ2-7	-	CASSESGQGAYEQYF	TGTGCCAGCAGTGAATCCGGACAGGGGGCCTACGAGCAGTACTTC
TRBV7-3	-	14	TRBJ1-3	-	CASSYGQSGNTIYF	TGTGCCAGCAGCTATGGGCAGTCTGGAAACACCATATATTTT
TRBV11-2	-	14	TRBJ2-7	-	CASSLAAPPYEQYF	TGTGCCAGCAGCTTAGCGGCACCTCCCTACGAGCAGTACTTC
TRBV6-6	-	16	TRBJ1-1	-	CASSQINRQLNTEAFF	TGTGCCAGCAGTCAGATTAACCGACAGCTGAACACTGAAGCTTTCTTT
TRBV28	TRBD1	16	TRBJ1-3	-	CASHVGQGRSGNTIYF	TGTGCCAGTCACGTCGGACAGGGTCGGTCTGGAAACACCATATATTTT
TRBV27	-	14	TRBJ2-4	-	CASSSLITKNIQYF	TGTGCCAGCAGTTCCCTCATTACCAAAAACATTCAGTACTTC
TRBV7-2	-	16	TRBJ1-5	-	CASRYQGVGGNQPQHF	TGTGCCAGCAGATACCAAGGGGTCGGGGGCAATCAGCCCCAGCATTTT
TRBV2	TRBD2	15	TRBJ2-2	once	CASSLAGGVTGELFF	TGTGCCAGCAGTTTAGCGGGCGGGGTCACCGGGGAGCTGTTTTTT
TRBV19	TRBD2	16	TRBJ2-5	-	CASSPGILAGGETQYF	TGTGCCAGTAGTCCGGGGATCCTAGCGGGAGGAGAGACCCAGTACTTC
TRBV5-1	TRBD1	14	TRBJ1-5	-	CASSTGTGNQPQHF	TGCGCCAGCAGCACAGGGACAGGCAATCAGCCCCAGCATTTT
TRBV7-2	-	14	TRBJ2-1	-	CASSLGPVRNEQFF	TGTGCCAGCAGCTTAGGCCCGGTTAGAAATGAGCAGTTCTTC
TRBV5-4	TRBD2	16	TRBJ2-1	-	CASSHTLAGGPDEQFF	TGTGCCAGCAGCCACACACTAGCGGGGGGGCCCGATGAGCAGTTCTTC
TRBV28	-	12	TRBJ1-5	-	CASSLEDQPQHF	TGTGCCAGCAGTTTGGAGGATCAGCCCCAGCATTTT
TRBV7-2	-	15	TRBJ1-6	-	CASSLVGGAPSPLHF	TGTGCCAGCAGCTTAGTAGGGGGGGCCCCTTCACCCCTCCACTTT
TRBV30	-	12	TRBJ1-6	-	CAWSGGDTPLHF	TGTGCCTGGAGTGGGGGTGATACACCCCTCCACTTT
TRBV10-3	-	13	TRBJ2-1	-	CAIKSDENNEQFF	TGTGCCATCAAAAGCGACGAGAACAATGAGCAGTTCTTC
TRBV5-6	-	13	TRBJ2-1	once	CASSWTAGNEQFF	TGTGCCAGCAGCTGGACCGCTGGCAATGAGCAGTTCTTC
TRBV25-1	-	14	TRBJ2-6	-	CASSAHGGANVLTF	TGTGCCAGCAGTGCCCATGGTGGGGCCAACGTCCTGACTTTC
TRBV6-6	-	14	TRBJ2-2	-	CASSRGTNTGELFF	TGTGCCAGCAGCCGGGGTACGAACACCGGGGAGCTGTTTTTT
TRBV5-1	TRBD2	14	TRBJ2-2	-	CASSFAGEIGELFF	TGCGCCAGCAGCTTCGCGGGGGAAATCGGGGAGCTGTTTTTT
TRBV5-6	TRBD1	14	TRBJ1-2	-	CASSLQGGPYGYTF	TGTGCCAGCAGCCTGCAGGGGGGGCCTTATGGCTACACCTTC
TRBV5-1	-	13	TRBJ2-5	-	CASSSALQETQYF	TGCGCCAGCAGCTCAGCGCTTCAAGAGACCCAGTACTTC
TRBV7-2	-	13	TRBJ2-7	-	CASSLALNYEQYF	TGTGCCAGCAGCTTAGCTCTTAACTACGAGCAGTACTTC
TRBV7-9	-	16	TRBJ2-3	-	CASSSSGLIIPDTQYF	TGTGCCAGCAGTTCCTCCGGCCTGATAATCCCAGATACGCAGTATTTT
TRBV7-2	-	13	TRBJ2-5	-	CASSSRQQETQYF	TGTGCCAGCAGTTCTAGACAGCAAGAGACCCAGTACTTC
TRBV30	-	14	TRBJ1-3	-	CASHPTLSGNTIYF	TGTGCCTCTCACCCGACCCTCTCTGGAAACACCATATATTTT
TRBV15	TRBD1	12	TRBJ1-2	-	CATSRDSYGYTF	TGTGCCACCAGCCGGGACAGCTACGGCTACACCTTC
TRBV6-1	-	15	TRBJ2-1	once	CASSAWTIRSNEQFF	TGTGCCAGCAGTGCCTGGACTATTCGGAGCAATGAGCAGTTCTTC
TRBV6-6	TRBD1	14	TRBJ1-2	-	CASSTPDRGNGYTF	TGTGCCAGCAGTACCCCAGACAGGGGGAATGGCTACACCTTC
TRBV18	TRBD2	13	TRBJ2-1	-	CASSQGLANEQFF	TGTGCCAGCTCACAGGGACTAGCCAATGAGCAGTTCTTC
TRBV19	-	13	TRBJ2-7	few	CASSTDRPGVQYF	TGTGCCAGTAGTACCGACAGACCAGGAGTTCAGTACTTC
TRBV29-1	TRBD2	15	TRBJ2-1	-	CSVGILAGGYNEQFF	TGCAGCGTTGGTATACTAGCGGGGGGTTACAATGAGCAGTTCTTC
TRBV5-1	-	16	TRBJ2-2	-	CASSLVPGASTGELFF	TGCGCCAGCAGCTTGGTTCCGGGGGCGAGCACCGGGGAGCTGTTTTTT
TRBV29-1	-	11	TRBJ2-7	-	CSVETGIEQYF	TGCAGCGTTGAAACAGGGATCGAGCAGTACTTC
TRBV7-6	TRBD2	15	TRBJ2-1	-	CASSSRGGLSNEQFF	TGTGCCAGCAGCTCGCGGGGGGGACTAAGCAATGAGCAGTTCTTC
TRBV18	-	14	TRBJ1-4	-	CASSPGGTGEKLFF	TGTGCCAGCTCACCGGGCGGGACCGGTGAAAAACTGTTTTTT
TRBV7-2	-	15	TRBJ1-5	-	CASSLGTNSNQPQHF	TGTGCCAGCAGCTTAGGAACAAATAGCAATCAGCCCCAGCATTTT
TRBV19	-	14	TRBJ2-6	-	CASSIGTGANVLTF	TGTGCCAGTAGTATAGGGACTGGGGCCAACGTCCTGACTTTC
TRBV11-2	-	13	TRBJ1-6	-	CASSPRNDSPLHF	TGTGCCAGCAGCCCGCGGAACGACAGCCCCCTCCACTTT
TRBV18	-	15	TRBJ1-5	-	CASSPRDGEDQPQHF	TGTGCCAGCTCACCTCGGGACGGCGAGGACCAGCCCCAGCATTTT
TRBV6-1	-	13	TRBJ2-7	-	CASSERGPYEQYF	TGTGCCAGCAGTGAAAGGGGACCGTACGAGCAGTACTTC
TRBV6-6	-	14	TRBJ1-1	-	CASSYLLLNTEAFF	TGTGCCAGCAGTTACCTTCTGTTGAACACTGAAGCTTTCTTT